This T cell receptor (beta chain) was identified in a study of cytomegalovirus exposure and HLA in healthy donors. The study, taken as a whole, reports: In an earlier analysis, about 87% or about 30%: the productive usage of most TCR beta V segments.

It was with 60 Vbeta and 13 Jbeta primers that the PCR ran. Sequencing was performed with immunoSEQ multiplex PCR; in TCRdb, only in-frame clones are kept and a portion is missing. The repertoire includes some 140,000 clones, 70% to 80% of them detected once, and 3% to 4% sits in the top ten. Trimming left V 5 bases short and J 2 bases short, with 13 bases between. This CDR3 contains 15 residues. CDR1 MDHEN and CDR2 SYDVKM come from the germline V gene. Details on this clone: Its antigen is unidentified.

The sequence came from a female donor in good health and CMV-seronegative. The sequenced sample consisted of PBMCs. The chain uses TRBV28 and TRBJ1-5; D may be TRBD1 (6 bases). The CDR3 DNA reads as TGTGCCAGCAGTCCTACAGGGTTAGGCAATCAGCCCCAGCATTTT. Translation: CASSPTGLGNQPQHF.